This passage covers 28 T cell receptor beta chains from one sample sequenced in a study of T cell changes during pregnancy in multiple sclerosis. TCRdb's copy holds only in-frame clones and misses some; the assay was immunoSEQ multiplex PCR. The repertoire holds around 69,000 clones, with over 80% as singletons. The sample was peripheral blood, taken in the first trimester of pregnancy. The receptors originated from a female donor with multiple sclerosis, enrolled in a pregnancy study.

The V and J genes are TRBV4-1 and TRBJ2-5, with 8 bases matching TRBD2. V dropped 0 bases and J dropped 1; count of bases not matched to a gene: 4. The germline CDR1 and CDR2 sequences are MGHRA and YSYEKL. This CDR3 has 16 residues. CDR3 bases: TGCGCCAGCAGCCAAGAAATAGCGGGGCTCCAAGAGACCCAGTACTTC. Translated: CASSQEIAGLQETQYF.

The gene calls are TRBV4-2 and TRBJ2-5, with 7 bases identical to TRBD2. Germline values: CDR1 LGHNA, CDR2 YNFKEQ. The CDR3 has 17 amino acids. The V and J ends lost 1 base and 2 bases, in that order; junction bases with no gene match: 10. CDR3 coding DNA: TGTGCCAGCAGCCAAGGGAGCGGGGCACATCCACAAGAGACCCAGTACTTC. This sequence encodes CASSQGSGAHPQETQYF.

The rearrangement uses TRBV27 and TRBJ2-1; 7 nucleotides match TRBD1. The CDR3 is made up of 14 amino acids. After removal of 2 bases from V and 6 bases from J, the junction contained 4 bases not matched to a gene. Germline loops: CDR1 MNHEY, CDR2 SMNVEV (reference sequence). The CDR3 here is CASSLRAGGNEQFF. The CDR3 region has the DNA TGTGCCAGCAGTTTACGGGCAGGGGGCAATGAGCAGTTCTTC.

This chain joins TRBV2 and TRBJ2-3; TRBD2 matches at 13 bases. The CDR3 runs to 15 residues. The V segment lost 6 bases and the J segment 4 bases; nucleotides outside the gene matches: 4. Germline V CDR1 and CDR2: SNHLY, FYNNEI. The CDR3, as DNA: TGTGCCAGCAGAAGGACTAGCGGGAGCCCAGATACGCAGTATTTT. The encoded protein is CASRRTSGSPDTQYF.

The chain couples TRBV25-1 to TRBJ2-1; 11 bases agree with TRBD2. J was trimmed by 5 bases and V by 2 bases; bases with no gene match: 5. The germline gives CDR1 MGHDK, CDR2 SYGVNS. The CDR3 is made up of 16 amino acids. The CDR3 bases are TGTGCCAGCAGTGAACCGGGACTAGCGGCTCACAATGAGCAGTTCTTC. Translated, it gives CASSEPGLAAHNEQFF.

CDR3 DNA sequence: TGCGCCAGCACCCGGGGACTAGCGGGATTATCACACAATGAGCAGTTCTTC. Translation gives CASTRGLAGLSHNEQFF. This chain uses TRBV5-1 with TRBJ2-1, with 13 bases lining up with TRBD2. The germline gives CDR1 SGHRS, CDR2 YFSETQ. The CDR3 extends over 17 amino acids. Unmatched junction bases numbered 11, after V lost 6 bases and J lost 5 bases.

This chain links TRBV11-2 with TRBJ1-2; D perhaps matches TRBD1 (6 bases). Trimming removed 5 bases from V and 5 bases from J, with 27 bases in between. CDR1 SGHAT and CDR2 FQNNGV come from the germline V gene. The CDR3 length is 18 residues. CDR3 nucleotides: TGTGCCAGCAGCCCTCGAGGCACTGCGGGTTCTCAGGGGTATGGCTACACCTTC. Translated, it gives CASSPRGTAGSQGYGYTF.

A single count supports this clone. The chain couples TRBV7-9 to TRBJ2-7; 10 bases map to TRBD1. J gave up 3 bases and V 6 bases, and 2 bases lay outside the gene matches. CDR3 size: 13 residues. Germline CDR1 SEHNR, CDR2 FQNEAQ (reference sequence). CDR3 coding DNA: TGTGCCAGCAGGGGACAGGGGAACTACGAGCAGTACTTC. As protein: CASRGQGNYEQYF.

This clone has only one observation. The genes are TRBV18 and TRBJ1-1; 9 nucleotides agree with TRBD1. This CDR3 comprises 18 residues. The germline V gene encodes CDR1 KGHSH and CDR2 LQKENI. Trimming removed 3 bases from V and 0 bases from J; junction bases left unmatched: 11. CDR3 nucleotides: TGTGCCAGCTCACCCAAGGGACAGGGTGTGTCGGTGAACACTGAAGCTTTCTTT. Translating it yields CASSPKGQGVSVNTEAFF.

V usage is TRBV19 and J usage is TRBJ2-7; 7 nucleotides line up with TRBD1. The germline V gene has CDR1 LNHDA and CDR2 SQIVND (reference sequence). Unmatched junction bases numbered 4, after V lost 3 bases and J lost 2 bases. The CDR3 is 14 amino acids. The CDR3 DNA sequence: TGTGCCAGTAGTATGGGGACAGTTGCCTACGAGCAGTACTTC. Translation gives CASSMGTVAYEQYF.

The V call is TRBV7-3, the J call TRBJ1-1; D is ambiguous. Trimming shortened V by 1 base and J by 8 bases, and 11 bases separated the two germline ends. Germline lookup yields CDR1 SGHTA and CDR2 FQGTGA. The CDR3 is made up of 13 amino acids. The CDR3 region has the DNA TGTGCCAGCAGCTTAATACCGGGAGCGGAAGCTTTCTTT. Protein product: CASSLIPGAEAFF. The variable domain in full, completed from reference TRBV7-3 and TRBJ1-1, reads GAGVSQTPSNKVTEKGKYVELRCDPISGHTALYWYRQSLGQGPEFLIYFQGTGAADDSGLPNDRFFAVRPEGSVSTLKIQRTERGDSAVYLCASSLIPGAEAFFGQGTRLTVV.

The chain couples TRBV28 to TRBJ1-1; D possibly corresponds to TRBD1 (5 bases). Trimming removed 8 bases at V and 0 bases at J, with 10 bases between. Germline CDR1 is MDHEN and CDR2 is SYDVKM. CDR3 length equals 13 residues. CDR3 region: CASGDSLNTEAFF. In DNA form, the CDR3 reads TGTGCCAGCGGTGACAGCCTGAACACTGAAGCTTTCTTT.

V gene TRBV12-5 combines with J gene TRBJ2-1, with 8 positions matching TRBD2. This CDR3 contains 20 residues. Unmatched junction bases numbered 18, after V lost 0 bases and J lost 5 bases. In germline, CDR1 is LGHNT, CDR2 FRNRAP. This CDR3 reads CASGLVLSTLAGPLHNEQFF. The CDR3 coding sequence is TGTGCTAGTGGTTTGGTACTGTCAACTCTAGCGGGCCCTCTCCACAATGAGCAGTTCTTC.

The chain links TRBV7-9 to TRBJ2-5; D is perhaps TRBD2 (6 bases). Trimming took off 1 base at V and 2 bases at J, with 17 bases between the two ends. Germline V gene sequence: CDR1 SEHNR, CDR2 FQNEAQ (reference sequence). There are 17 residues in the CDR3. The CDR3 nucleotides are TGTGCCAGCAGCTTAGTTAGGGTAGCGGATCTTCAAGAGACCCAGTACTTC. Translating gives CASSLVRVADLQETQYF.

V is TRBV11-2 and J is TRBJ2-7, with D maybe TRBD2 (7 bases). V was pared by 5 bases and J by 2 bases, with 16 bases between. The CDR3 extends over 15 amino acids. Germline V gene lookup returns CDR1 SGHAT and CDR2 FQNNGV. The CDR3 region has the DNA TGTGCCAGCAGCCTTCAGGGGAGCGGGACCTACGAGCAGTACTTC. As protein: CASSLQGSGTYEQYF.

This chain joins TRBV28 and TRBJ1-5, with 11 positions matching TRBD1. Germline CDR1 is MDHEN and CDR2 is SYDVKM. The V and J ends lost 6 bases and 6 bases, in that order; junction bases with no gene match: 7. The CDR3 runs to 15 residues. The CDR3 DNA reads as TGTGCCAGCAGCCACCGGACAGGGGGCTTTCAGCCCCAGCATTTT. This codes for CASSHRTGGFQPQHF.

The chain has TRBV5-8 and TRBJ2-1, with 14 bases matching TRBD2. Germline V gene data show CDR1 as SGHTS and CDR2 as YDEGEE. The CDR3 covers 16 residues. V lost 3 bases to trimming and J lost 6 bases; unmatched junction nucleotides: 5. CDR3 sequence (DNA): TGTGCCAGCAGCTGGGCCGGGACTAGCGGGAGCAATGAGCAGTTCTTC. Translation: CASSWAGTSGSNEQFF.

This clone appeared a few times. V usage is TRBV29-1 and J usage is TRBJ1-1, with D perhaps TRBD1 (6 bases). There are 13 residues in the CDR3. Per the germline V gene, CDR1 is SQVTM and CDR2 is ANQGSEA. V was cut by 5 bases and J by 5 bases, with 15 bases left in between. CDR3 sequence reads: CSVWNRVRTEAFF. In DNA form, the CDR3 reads TGCAGCGTTTGGAACAGGGTCAGAACTGAAGCTTTCTTT. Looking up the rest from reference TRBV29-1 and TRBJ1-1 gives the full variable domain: SAVISQKPSRDICQRGTSLTIQCQVDSQVTMMFWYRQQPGQSLTLIATANQGSEATYESGFVIDKFPISRPNLTFSTLTVSNMSPEDSSIYLCSVWNRVRTEAFFGQGTRLTVV.

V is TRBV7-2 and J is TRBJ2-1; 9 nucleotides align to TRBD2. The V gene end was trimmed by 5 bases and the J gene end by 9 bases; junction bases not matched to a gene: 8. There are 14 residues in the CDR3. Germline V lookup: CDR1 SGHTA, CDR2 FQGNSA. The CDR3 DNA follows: TGTGCCAGCAGCCAGGCAGCGGGAGGAGGTGAGCAGTTCTTC. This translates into CASSQAAGGGEQFF.

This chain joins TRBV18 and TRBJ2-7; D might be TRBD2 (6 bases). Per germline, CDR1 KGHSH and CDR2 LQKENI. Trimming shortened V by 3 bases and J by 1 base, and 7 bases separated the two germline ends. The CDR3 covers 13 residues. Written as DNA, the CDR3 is TGTGCCAGCTCACCGGGGGGTTCCTACGAGCAGTACTTC. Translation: CASSPGGSYEQYF.

The DNA of the CDR3 is TGTGCCAGCAGCTCCCAGGGGAATACCGGGGAGCTGTTTTTT. It yields the protein CASSSQGNTGELFF. V gene TRBV7-2 combines with J gene TRBJ2-2, with D possibly TRBD1 on 6 matching bases. Trimming cost V 4 bases and J 5 bases, with 11 bases left between them. CDR1 is SGHTA, CDR2 FQGNSA, per germline. The CDR3 runs to 14 residues.

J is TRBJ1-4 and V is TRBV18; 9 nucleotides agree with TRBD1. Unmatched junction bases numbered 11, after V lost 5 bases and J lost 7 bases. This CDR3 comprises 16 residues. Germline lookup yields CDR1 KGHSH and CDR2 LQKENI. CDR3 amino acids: CASSMGQGPLPEKLFF. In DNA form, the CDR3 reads TGTGCCAGCTCAATGGGACAGGGTCCCCTTCCTGAAAAACTGTTTTTT.

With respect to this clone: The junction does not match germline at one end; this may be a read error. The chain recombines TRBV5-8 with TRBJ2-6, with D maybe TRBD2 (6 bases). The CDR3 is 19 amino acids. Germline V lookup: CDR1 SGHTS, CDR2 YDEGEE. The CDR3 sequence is CASSFKGLLFSPGANVPTF. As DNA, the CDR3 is TGTGCCAGCAGCTTTAAGGGACTCCTGTTTTCTCCTGGGGCCAACGTCCCGACTTTC.

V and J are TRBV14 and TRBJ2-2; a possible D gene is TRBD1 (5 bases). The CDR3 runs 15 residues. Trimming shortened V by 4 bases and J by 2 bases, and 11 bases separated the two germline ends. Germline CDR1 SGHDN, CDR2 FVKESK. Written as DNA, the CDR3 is TGTGCCAGCAGCCTACGGACACTTAACACCGGGGAGCTGTTTTTT. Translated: CASSLRTLNTGELFF.

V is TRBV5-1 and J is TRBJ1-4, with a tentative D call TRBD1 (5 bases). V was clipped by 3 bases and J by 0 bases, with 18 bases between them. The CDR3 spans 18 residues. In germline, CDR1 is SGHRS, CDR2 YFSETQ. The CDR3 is CASSSEPSTVSTNEKLFF. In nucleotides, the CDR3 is TGCGCCAGCAGCTCCGAACCCTCGACAGTCTCAACTAATGAAAAACTGTTTTTT.

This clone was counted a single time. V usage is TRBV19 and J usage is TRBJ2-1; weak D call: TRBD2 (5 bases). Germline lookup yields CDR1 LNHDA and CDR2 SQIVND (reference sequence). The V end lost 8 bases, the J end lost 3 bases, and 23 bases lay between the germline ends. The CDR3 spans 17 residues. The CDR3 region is CASSLAYRGLVYNEQFF. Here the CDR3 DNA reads TGTGCCAGTTCCCTCGCCTACCGGGGTCTAGTCTACAATGAGCAGTTCTTC.

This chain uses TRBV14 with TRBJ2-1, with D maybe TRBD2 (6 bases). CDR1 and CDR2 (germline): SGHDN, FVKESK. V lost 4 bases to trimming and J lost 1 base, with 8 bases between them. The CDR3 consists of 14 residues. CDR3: CASSPGTSYNEQFF. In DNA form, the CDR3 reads TGTGCCAGCAGCCCTGGGACTTCCTACAATGAGCAGTTCTTC.

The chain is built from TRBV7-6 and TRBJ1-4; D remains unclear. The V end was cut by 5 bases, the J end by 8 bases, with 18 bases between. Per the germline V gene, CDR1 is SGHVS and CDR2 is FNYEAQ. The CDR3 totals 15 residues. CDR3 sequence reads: CASSHSAGLGEKLFF. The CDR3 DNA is TGTGCCAGCAGCCATTCGGCGGGGTTAGGGGAAAAACTGTTTTTT.